This T cell receptor beta chain was documented in a study of T cell responses to AZD1222 COVID-19 vaccine. As concerns this clone: Its antigen is unidentified.

Sequencing used immunoSEQ multiplex PCR; TCRdb keeps in-frame clones, though not all of them. In the table there are about 95,000 clones, about 88% of which are singletons. The germline V gene encodes CDR1 SGHVS and CDR2 FQNEAQ. Trimming took off 5 bases at V and 5 bases at J, with 15 bases between the two ends. The CDR3 loop spans 14 amino acids. General observations from the study: Two AZD1222 administrations were followed by greater Spike-specific TCR breadth and depth.

Sequenced here: peripheral blood, sampled on day 0 of AZD1222 vaccination. The chain uses TRBV7-8 and TRBJ1-1, with unresolved D. This receptor was taken from an adult in good health. The DNA for the CDR3 is TGTGCCAGCAGCACCCAATGGGGAAGGACTGAAGCTTTCTTT. Its protein product is CASSTQWGRTEAFF.